The 29 T cell receptor beta chains below were found in one sample sequenced in a study of cytomegalovirus exposure and HLA in healthy donors. PCR used 60 Vbeta primers and 13 Jbeta primers. Measured with immunoSEQ multiplex PCR; TCRdb has only the in-frame clones, and not every one. The data contain 80,000 to 100,000 clones, about four fifths of them seen just once; the ten biggest clones take up under 5.5%. Sequencing was done on a sample of PBMCs. The receptors were sampled from a man aged 35 to 55 in good health and CMV-seropositive.

This chain uses TRBV9 with TRBJ1-2, with 8 bases aligning to TRBD1. The CDR3 is 13 amino acids. The trim removed 3 bases at V and 6 bases at J, leaving 4 bases unmatched. CDR1 and CDR2 from the germline V gene are SGDLS and YYNGEE. CDR3: CASSADREDGYTF. The DNA for the CDR3 is TGTGCCAGCAGCGCGGACAGGGAGGATGGCTACACCTTC.

The chain uses TRBV7-2 and TRBJ2-2; weak D call: TRBD2 (5 bases). Germline CDR1 and CDR2: SGHTA and FQGNSA. V was pared by 3 bases and J by 4 bases, with 6 bases between. This CDR3 is 13 amino acids long. As DNA, the CDR3 is TGTGCCAGCAGCTTGGACTTCACCGGGGAGCTGTTTTTT. This codes for CASSLDFTGELFF.

The chain is built from TRBV6-5 and TRBJ1-1; 7 positions match TRBD1. J gave up 11 bases and V 7 bases, and 7 bases lay outside the gene matches. The CDR3 has 11 amino acids. CDR1 MNHEY and CDR2 SVGAGI come from the germline V gene. The chain's CDR3 is CASNQGQSAFF. In DNA form, the CDR3 reads TGTGCCAGCAACCAGGGACAGTCGGCTTTCTTT.

This chain links TRBV27 with TRBJ1-2; D is unresolved. Germline lookup yields CDR1 MNHEY and CDR2 SMNVEV (reference sequence). Deletions cut 6 bases from V and 4 bases from J, with 12 bases between. The CDR3 extends over 13 amino acids. The CDR3 spells CASSTVGSYGYTF. CDR3 in DNA: TGTGCCAGCAGCACCGTGGGGAGCTATGGCTACACCTTC.

The chain combines TRBV5-5 with TRBJ2-1; 8 bases align to TRBD2. J lost 8 bases, V lost 3 bases, and 7 bases had no gene match. The germline gives CDR1 SGHKS, CDR2 YYEKEE (reference sequence). The CDR3 is 14 residues long. The CDR3 here is CASSSSGRRYEQFF. The CDR3 DNA reads as TGTGCCAGCAGCTCAAGCGGGAGACGATATGAGCAGTTCTTC.

The V and J genes are TRBV7-2 and TRBJ2-3, with 8 bases matching TRBD2. The CDR3 runs 15 residues. Germline trimming cut 1 base from V and 4 bases from J; bases unmatched to any gene: 4. Germline lookup yields CDR1 SGHTA and CDR2 FQGNSA. CDR3 residues: CASSLEWRGADTQYF. The DNA for the CDR3 is TGTGCCAGCAGCTTAGAATGGCGGGGGGCAGATACGCAGTATTTT. Full variable domain (rest looked up from reference TRBV7-2 and TRBJ2-3): GAGVSQSPSNKVTEKGKDVELRCDPISGHTALYWYRQSLGQGLEFLIYFQGNSAPDKSGLPSDRFSAERTGGSVSTLTIQRTQQEDSAVYLCASSLEWRGADTQYFGPGTRLTVL.

The chain carries TRBV10-3 and TRBJ2-3; the D gene is possibly TRBD2 (6 bases). The V gene lost 8 bases and the J gene lost 5 bases, with 11 bases spanning the gap. Looked up from germline, CDR1 is ENHRY and CDR2 is SYGVKD. The CDR3 is 12 amino acids. CDR3 in amino acids: CAIRSGLDTQYF. CDR3 coding DNA: TGTGCCATCCGTAGCGGATTAGATACGCAGTATTTT.

This chain uses TRBV19 with TRBJ1-5; the D gene is possibly TRBD1 (5 bases). The CDR3 extends over 15 amino acids. Trimming removed 4 bases at V and 4 bases at J, with 14 bases between. CDR1 and CDR2 (germline): LNHDA, SQIVND (reference sequence). The CDR3 protein is CASSTAGMGNQPQHF. The CDR3 DNA follows: TGTGCCAGTAGTACCGCAGGGATGGGGAATCAGCCCCAGCATTTT.

J is TRBJ2-5 and V is TRBV19; TRBD2 aligns across 8 bases. The CDR3 is 21 amino acids. Germline CDR1 and CDR2: LNHDA and SQIVND (reference sequence). The ends lost 3 bases at V and 4 bases at J; junction bases unmatched: 25. CDR3 sequence: CASSISSGGKTQSGGLETQYF. The DNA of the CDR3 is TGTGCCAGTAGTATTTCCAGCGGGGGTAAGACTCAAAGCGGAGGACTAGAGACCCAGTACTTC.

This chain connects TRBV10-3 to TRBJ1-1, with TRBD1 identical over 7 bases. The V segment lost 3 bases and the J segment 6 bases; nucleotides outside the gene matches: 7. CDR1 and CDR2 (germline): ENHRY, SYGVKD. The CDR3 length is 14 residues. The CDR3 loop is CAISDQGVGAEAFF. Here the CDR3 DNA reads TGTGCCATCAGTGATCAGGGGGTAGGTGCTGAAGCTTTCTTT.

A note on this clone: A read error may account for a junction end that differs from germline. V is TRBV7-7 and J is TRBJ1-1; TRBD1 is a possible D gene (5 bases). CDR1 and CDR2 (germline): SSHAT, FNYEAQ (reference sequence). The CDR3 is 13 residues long. CDR3 in DNA: TGTGCTAGCAGCTTGGCGGGGCACACTGAAGCTTTCTTT. Its translation is CASSLAGHTEAFF. Variable domain in full (rest from reference TRBV7-7 and TRBJ1-1): GAGVSQSPRYKVTKRGQDVTLRCDPISSHATLYWYQQALGQGPEFLTYFNYEAQPDKSGLPSDRFSAERPEGSISTLTIQRTEQRDSAMYRCASSLAGHTEAFFGQGTRLTVV.

This chain connects TRBV27 to TRBJ2-4; D is ambiguous. Trimming stripped 7 bases from V and 0 bases from J, with 7 bases between. From germline, CDR1 is MNHEY and CDR2 SMNVEV (reference sequence). CDR3 length equals 13 residues. The CDR3 DNA sequence: TGTGCCAGCACCGTCCTAGCCAAAAACATTCAGTACTTC. Translation: CASTVLAKNIQYF.

The chain couples TRBV7-9 to TRBJ2-1; TRBD2 is a possible D gene (6 bases). CDR1 is SEHNR and CDR2 is FQNEAQ in the germline V gene (reference sequence). The CDR3 extends over 16 amino acids. The V gene lost 4 bases and the J gene lost 6 bases, with 19 bases spanning the gap. CDR3 nucleotides: TGTGCCAGCAGCTCTAGGGGCCCCGGGACTCTCAATGAGCAGTTCTTC. As protein: CASSSRGPGTLNEQFF.

V gene TRBV7-9 combines with J gene TRBJ1-4; D uncertain. The V and J ends lost 1 base and 12 bases respectively, with 9 bases between them. Looked up from germline, CDR1 is SEHNR and CDR2 is FQNEAQ (reference sequence). The CDR3 sequence is 12 residues long. This chain's CDR3 is CASSLGGQELFF. Written as DNA, the CDR3 is TGTGCCAGCAGCTTAGGTGGGCAGGAACTGTTTTTT.

This rearrangement joins TRBV5-6 to TRBJ2-7, with 7 bases matching TRBD1. CDR3 length: 13 residues. Germline CDR1 is SGHDT and CDR2 is YYEEEE. J was trimmed by 1 base and V by 5 bases; bases with no gene match: 3. In nucleotides, the CDR3 is TGTGCCAGCAGAACGGGACAGTCCTACGAGCAGTACTTC. It specifies CASRTGQSYEQYF.

In this sample, this clone turned up once. The rearrangement links TRBV30 to TRBJ1-3, with 7 bases identical to TRBD1. J was trimmed by 5 bases and V by 1 base; bases with no gene match: 8. The CDR3 is made up of 15 amino acids. The germline V gene encodes CDR1 GTSNPN and CDR2 SVGIG (reference sequence). The CDR3 region is CAWSAGQTNRNTIYF. Here the CDR3 DNA reads TGTGCCTGGAGTGCGGGACAGACAAACCGAAACACCATATATTTT. The entire variable domain, with the rest obtained from reference TRBV30 and TRBJ1-3, is as follows: SQTIHQWPATLVQPVGSPLSLECTVEGTSNPNLYWYRQAAGRGLQLLFYSVGIGQISSEVPQNLSASRPQDRQFILSSKKLLLSDSGFYLCAWSAGQTNRNTIYFGEGSWLTVV.

As concerns this clone: At one end, the junction sequence differs from germline, possibly due to a read error. The genes are TRBV19 and TRBJ1-2; 10 bases line up with TRBD1. Germline-derived CDR1 and CDR2 are LNHDA and SQIVND (reference sequence). The CDR3 is 16 residues long. In nucleotides, the CDR3 is TGTGCCAGTAGTACTCTAGCTCCCGGGACAGGGGCGCCGCTGCGCTTC. This gives the protein CASSTLAPGTGAPLRF.

This sequence joins TRBV9 and TRBJ2-2; 8 bases are a match to TRBD2. V shed 0 bases, J shed 6 bases, and the junction held 7 bases outside the gene matches. From germline, CDR1 is SGDLS and CDR2 YYNGEE. This CDR3 is built from 16 residues. The CDR3 protein is CASSVEVRGVAGELFF. CDR3 sequence (DNA): TGTGCCAGCAGCGTAGAAGTGCGGGGGGTTGCCGGGGAGCTGTTTTTT.

The chain uses TRBV5-1 and TRBJ1-1, with TRBD1 matching over 10 bases. The junction had 5 bases not matched to a gene; V was cut back by 5 bases and J by 1 base. The germline V gene encodes CDR1 SGHRS and CDR2 YFSETQ. The length of the CDR3 is 15 residues. Written as DNA, the CDR3 is TGCGCCAGCAGATCACGACAGGGGGCGAACACTGAAGCTTTCTTT. This gives the protein CASRSRQGANTEAFF.

In this sample, this clone turned up a few times. The V gene is TRBV30, the J gene TRBJ2-7, with D perhaps TRBD2 (5 bases). CDR1 GTSNPN and CDR2 SVGIG come from the germline V gene (reference sequence). The CDR3 runs to 12 residues. Trimming removed 2 bases from V and 3 bases from J, with 8 bases in between. Here the CDR3 DNA reads TGTGCCTGGAGTCCGGGGTACTACGAGCAGTACTTC. Its protein product is CAWSPGYYEQYF.

The rearrangement links TRBV5-4 to TRBJ1-1, with 9 bases identical to TRBD1. Germline V gives CDR1 SGHNT, CDR2 YYREEE (reference sequence). The CDR3 covers 14 residues. The V gene end was trimmed by 4 bases and the J gene end by 7 bases; junction bases not matched to a gene: 8. CDR3 nucleotide sequence: TGTGCCAGCAGCCCGGACAGGGGCAAGATTGAAGCTTTCTTT. Residues: CASSPDRGKIEAFF. Full variable domain (outside the CDR3, taken from reference TRBV5-4 and TRBJ1-1): ETGVTQSPTHLIKTRGQQVTLRCSSQSGHNTVSWYQQALGQGPQFIFQYYREEENGRGNFPPRFSGLQFPNYSSELNVNALELDDSALYLCASSPDRGKIEAFFGQGTRLTVV.

This clone has only a few counts. The chain couples TRBV5-1 to TRBJ2-2; TRBD1 matches at 8 bases. With 6 bases clipped from V and 5 bases from J, the junction kept 9 bases outside the gene matches. Germline lookup yields CDR1 SGHRS and CDR2 YFSETQ. The CDR3 runs to 15 residues. CDR3 DNA: TGCGCCAGCACCCCGTTCGGGGACAGGACCGGGGAGCTGTTTTTT. Protein sequence: CASTPFGDRTGELFF. The complete variable domain, with remaining parts taken from reference TRBV5-1 and TRBJ2-2, reads KAGVTQTPRYLIKTRGQQVTLSCSPISGHRSVSWYQQTPGQGLQFLFEYFSETQRNKGNFPGRFSGRQFSNSRSEMNVSTLELGDSALYLCASTPFGDRTGELFFGEGSRLTVL.

The V gene is TRBV6-1, the J gene TRBJ1-2, with TRBD1 matching over 8 bases. The trim removed 7 bases at V and 4 bases at J, leaving 5 bases unmatched. The V gene's germline CDR1 is MNHNS and CDR2 SASEGT. CDR3 length equals 13 residues. DNA of the CDR3: TGTGCCAGCATCAGGGGGCCCGGCTATGGCTACACCTTC. Translating it yields CASIRGPGYGYTF.

V and J are TRBV5-1 and TRBJ1-2; TRBD1 agrees at 10 bases. The junction had 4 bases not matched to a gene; V was cut back by 3 bases and J by 5 bases. Germline V lookup: CDR1 SGHRS, CDR2 YFSETQ. CDR3 length: 14 residues. Here the CDR3 DNA reads TGCGCCAGCAGCTCGGGGACAGGGGAATATGGCTACACCTTC. Protein: CASSSGTGEYGYTF.

This clone occurred a few times. This chain joins TRBV25-1 and TRBJ1-6; no clear D gene. CDR1 and CDR2 from the germline V gene are MGHDK and SYGVNS. Trimming pared 4 bases from V and 14 bases from J, leaving 15 bases between. This CDR3 comprises 13 residues. As DNA, the CDR3 is TGTGCCAGCAGTGCTGCAGGAAAACAATCCCTCCACTTT. This encodes CASSAAGKQSLHF.

This chain connects TRBV13 to TRBJ2-5; 7 nucleotides align to TRBD1. Near its end, the DNA agrees better with TRBJ2-7, so the J call may be wrong. The CDR3 totals 13 residues. CDR1 is PRHDT and CDR2 is FYEKMQ in the germline V gene (reference sequence). The chain's CDR3 is CASSIGTAYEQYF. CDR3 in DNA: TGTGCCAGCAGCATCGGGACAGCCTACGAGCAGTACTTC.

The rearrangement links TRBV27 to TRBJ1-1; the D gene is possibly TRBD1 (5 bases). The V gene's germline CDR1 is MNHEY and CDR2 SMNVEV (reference sequence). The CDR3 extends over 16 amino acids. V lost 5 bases and J 5 bases, leaving 21 bases between the germline ends. CDR3 sequence: CASSTPRRGVRTEAFF. The CDR3, as DNA: TGTGCCAGCAGTACCCCCAGGAGGGGTGTTCGGACTGAAGCTTTCTTT.

The chain recombines TRBV27 with TRBJ1-2; no clear D. This CDR3 is built from 13 residues. Germline V gene data show CDR1 as MNHEY and CDR2 as SMNVEV (reference sequence). V lost 3 bases to trimming and J lost 2 bases, with 7 bases between them. DNA of the CDR3: TGTGCCAGCAGTTTTAGCCAGAACTATGGCTACACCTTC. This gives the protein CASSFSQNYGYTF.

J is TRBJ2-1 and V is TRBV7-8; D possibly corresponds to TRBD1 (5 bases). Trimming removed 8 bases from V and 9 bases from J, with 17 bases in between. The CDR3 sequence is 13 residues long. In germline, CDR1 is SGHVS, CDR2 FQNEAQ. Here the CDR3 DNA reads TGTGCCAGCGGGGCCGTTGGGGCCACTGAGCAGTTCTTC. This sequence encodes CASGAVGATEQFF. Drawing the rest from reference TRBV7-8 and TRBJ2-1, the complete variable domain is GAGVSQSPRYKVAKRGQDVALRCDPISGHVSLFWYQQALGQGPEFLTYFQNEAQLDKSGLPSDRFFAERPEGSVSTLKIQRTQQEDSAVYLCASGAVGATEQFFGPGTRLTVL.